This TCR beta chain was retrieved from a study of T cell changes during pregnancy in multiple sclerosis. This clone was detected only once. Germline V gene data show CDR1 as SNHLY and CDR2 as FYNNEI. This CDR3 comprises 15 residues. Trimming took 4 bases from V and 5 from J; bases not matched to a gene: 11. The data were produced by immunoSEQ multiplex PCR, yet TCRdb's version contains in-frame clones alone and is incomplete. The sample holds 100,000 to 150,000 clones; around 93% are singletons and the top ten take approximately 5.8%. The sample in question was peripheral blood, obtained before pregnancy. The chain joins TRBV2 to TRBJ2-7; 7 bases fit TRBD2. The receptor was derived from a female donor with multiple sclerosis, enrolled in a pregnancy study. CDR3: CASSVLGGSLDEQYF. DNA for the CDR3: TGTGCCAGCAGTGTCTTGGGCGGGAGCTTGGACGAGCAGTACTTC. The entire variable domain, with the rest obtained from reference TRBV2 and TRBJ2-7, is as follows: EPEVTQTPSHQVTQMGQEVILRCVPISNHLYFYWYRQILGQKVEFLVSFYNNEISEKSEIFDDQFSVERPDGSNFTLKIRSTKLEDSAMYFCASSVLGGSLDEQYFGPGTRLTVT.